One sample yielded the 20 T cell receptor beta chains listed below, sequenced in a study of T cell clones after liver transplantation. Profiling relied on immunoSEQ multiplex PCR, and the TCRdb table lists in-frame clones only, not all of them. This sample has approximately 100,000 clones, with 84% found just once. The sequences come from CD4+ T cells from blood, collected around 48 months after liver transplant. These receptors all come from a human patient who received a liver transplant. Part of the T cells may come from the graft donor.

This chain links TRBV25-1 with TRBJ1-4; D possibly corresponds to TRBD1 (5 bases). This CDR3 comprises 14 residues. Trimming pared 5 bases from V and 0 bases from J, leaving 7 bases between. The V gene's germline CDR1 is MGHDK and CDR2 SYGVNS. The CDR3 here is CASSQTATNEKLFF. CDR3 in DNA: TGTGCCAGCAGTCAGACAGCAACTAATGAAAAACTGTTTTTT.

This chain connects TRBV19 to TRBJ2-1, with D unclear. Germline V gene sequence: CDR1 LNHDA, CDR2 SQIVND (reference sequence). V shed 5 bases and J shed 1 base, with 9 bases lying between them. CDR3 length equals 14 residues. The CDR3, as DNA: TGTGCCAGTAGTGGCTTTCGGTCCTACAATGAGCAGTTCTTC. Translating gives CASSGFRSYNEQFF.

The gene calls are TRBV5-4 and TRBJ2-4; TRBD2 aligns across 8 bases. CDR1 and CDR2 from the germline V gene are SGHNT and YYREEE (reference sequence). Germline trimming cut 5 bases from V and 6 bases from J; bases unmatched to any gene: 10. CDR3 size: 15 residues. CDR3 nucleotides: TGTGCCAGCAGTCCAGCGGGAGATGGGGGAAACATTCAGTACTTC. It is translated as CASSPAGDGGNIQYF. Combining the CDR3 with reference TRBV5-4 and TRBJ2-4 gives the whole variable domain ETGVTQSPTHLIKTRGQQVTLRCSSQSGHNTVSWYQQALGQGPQFIFQYYREEENGRGNFPPRFSGLQFPNYSSELNVNALELDDSALYLCASSPAGDGGNIQYFGAGTRLSVL.

This sequence joins TRBV29-1 and TRBJ1-3, with D hard to call. Deletions cut 6 bases from V and 2 bases from J, with 5 bases between. CDR3 size: 11 residues. Germline V gene lookup returns CDR1 SQVTM and CDR2 ANQGSEA. CDR3 sequence reads: CSVRPGNTIYF. CDR3 in DNA: TGCAGCGTCCGACCTGGAAACACCATATATTTT.

The chain joins TRBV4-3 to TRBJ1-6, with D unresolved. The V end lost 1 base, the J end lost 9 bases, and 10 bases lay between the germline ends. CDR3 length: 14 residues. Germline V CDR1 and CDR2: LGHNA, YSLEER. This chain's CDR3 is CASSQGSPGSPLHF. CDR3 in DNA: TGCGCCAGCAGCCAAGGGTCACCGGGTTCACCCCTCCACTTT.

The chain employs TRBV29-1 and TRBJ1-5; 10 nucleotides line up with TRBD1. The CDR3 consists of 13 residues. Losses at the gene ends were 4 bases for V and 5 bases for J; bases not matched to a gene: 2. The germline V gene has CDR1 SQVTM and CDR2 ANQGSEA. CDR3 in DNA: TGCAGCGTTGGACAGGGGGCGTATCAGCCCCAGCATTTT. This codes for CSVGQGAYQPQHF.

CDR3 nucleotides: TGTGCCAGCTCACCTAAATCAACCGGGAACACCGGGGAGCTGTTTTTT. Translated, it gives CASSPKSTGNTGELFF. The chain couples TRBV18 to TRBJ2-2; D not resolved. The germline V and J ends were trimmed by 3 bases and 1 base, with 12 bases remaining between them. The length of the CDR3 is 16 residues. Germline loops: CDR1 KGHSH, CDR2 LQKENI.

Here the CDR3 DNA reads TGTGCCAGCAGCGCCCTCGCGGGGGTTAGCGGGGAGCTGTTTTTT. Protein: CASSALAGVSGELFF. The gene calls are TRBV28 and TRBJ2-2; 7 bases align to TRBD2. Germline CDR1 is MDHEN and CDR2 is SYDVKM. This CDR3 has 15 residues. Trimming at V came to 6 bases and at J to 7 bases, leaving 11 bases not matched to a gene. Full variable domain (outside the CDR3, taken from reference TRBV28 and TRBJ2-2): DVKVTQSSRYLVKRTGEKVFLECVQDMDHENMFWYRQDPGLGLRLIYFSYDVKMKEKGDIPEGYSVSREKKERFSLILESASTNQTSMYLCASSALAGVSGELFFGEGSRLTVL.

The chain couples TRBV19 to TRBJ2-1; the D is unclear. CDR3 length: 15 residues. Trimming took 8 bases from V and 2 from J, leaving 16 bases between them. Germline assignment: CDR1 LNHDA and CDR2 SQIVND (reference sequence). For the CDR3, the DNA is TGTGCCAGTGGCGCCGCCCATGGCGCCTACAATGAGCAGTTCTTC. It is translated as CASGAAHGAYNEQFF.

This chain links TRBV28 with TRBJ1-5; perhaps TRBD1 as D (6 bases). Germline assignment: CDR1 MDHEN and CDR2 SYDVKM. This CDR3 has 15 amino acids. With 6 bases removed from V and 1 base from J, the gap between germline ends came to 13 bases. CDR3 DNA sequence: TGTGCCAGCAGCGGAGGACAGAGGAGCAATCAGCCCCAGCATTTT. It encodes CASSGGQRSNQPQHF.

The chain links TRBV29-1 to TRBJ1-2; D gene uncertain. The germline CDR1 and CDR2 sequences are SQVTM and ANQGSEA. Trimming removed 7 bases from V and 2 bases from J, with 26 bases in between. This CDR3 has 17 amino acids. CDR3 in DNA: TGCAGCGCGGGTCGCGGGGTTGACAATCCCCGAAACTATGGCTACACCTTC. The encoded protein is CSAGRGVDNPRNYGYTF. The full variable domain, its missing parts supplied by reference TRBV29-1 and TRBJ1-2, is SAVISQKPSRDICQRGTSLTIQCQVDSQVTMMFWYRQQPGQSLTLIATANQGSEATYESGFVIDKFPISRPNLTFSTLTVSNMSPEDSSIYLCSAGRGVDNPRNYGYTFGSGTRLTVV.

The chain is built from TRBV6-1 and TRBJ1-6; D might be TRBD1 (5 bases). Germline-derived CDR1 and CDR2 are MNHNS and SASEGT. Trimming left V 0 bases short and J 9 bases short, with 15 bases between. The CDR3 runs 16 residues. This CDR3 reads CASSEAPGTTASPLHF. As DNA, the CDR3 is TGTGCCAGCAGTGAAGCGCCCGGGACGACGGCTTCACCCCTCCACTTT.

V and J are TRBV27 and TRBJ2-3; 8 bases are shared with TRBD1. V was clipped by 5 bases and J by 3 bases; unmatched bases: 7. Per the germline V gene, CDR1 is MNHEY and CDR2 is SMNVEV (reference sequence). This CDR3 has 15 amino acids. The CDR3 region has the DNA TGTGCCAGCAGTACTCGGACAGGGAGGACAGATACGCAGTATTTT. Amino acids: CASSTRTGRTDTQYF.

This clone has only one observation. The rearrangement uses TRBV27 and TRBJ1-2; TRBD1 is a possible D gene (5 bases). There are 14 residues in the CDR3. Trimming took off 4 bases at V and 4 bases at J, with 13 bases between the two ends. CDR1 and CDR2 (germline): MNHEY, SMNVEV (reference sequence). The CDR3 region is CASSSQVRAYGYTF. The CDR3 DNA sequence: TGTGCCAGCAGTTCACAGGTTCGGGCCTATGGCTACACCTTC.

CDR3 sequence: CASRVDYGYTF. As DNA, the CDR3 is TGTGCCAGCAGGGTTGACTATGGCTACACCTTC. The chain uses TRBV6-6 and TRBJ1-2, with D hard to call. The ends were cut back, 6 bases at V and 3 bases at J, with 5 bases in the middle. The CDR3 contains 11 residues. CDR1 MNHNY and CDR2 SVGAGI come from the germline V gene (reference sequence).

This chain joins TRBV15 and TRBJ2-6; D is uncertain. Germline loops: CDR1 LNHNV, CDR2 YYDKDF (reference sequence). This CDR3 is 13 amino acids long. Trimming pared 0 bases from V and 12 bases from J, leaving 9 bases between. Written as DNA, the CDR3 is TGTGCCACCAGCAGAGATAAGGGTTTCGTCCTGACTTTC. This gives the protein CATSRDKGFVLTF.

This chain joins TRBV13 and TRBJ2-7; TRBD2 matches at 13 bases. Trimming removed 5 bases from V and 3 bases from J; junction bases left unmatched: 7. CDR3 length equals 16 residues. Germline CDR1 is PRHDT and CDR2 is FYEKMQ (reference sequence). CDR3 residues: CASSPSRLAGGYEQYF. The CDR3 DNA is TGTGCCAGCAGCCCGTCAAGACTAGCGGGAGGCTACGAGCAGTACTTC. The whole variable domain, filled in from reference TRBV13 and TRBJ2-7, reads AAGVIQSPRHLIKEKRETATLKCYPIPRHDTVYWYQQGPGQDPQFLISFYEKMQSDKGSIPDRFSAQQFSDYHSELNMSSLELGDSALYFCASSPSRLAGGYEQYFGPGTRLTVT.

Only a few counts were recorded for this clone. J is TRBJ1-1 and V is TRBV27; a possible D gene is TRBD1 (5 bases). This CDR3 is 15 amino acids long. The germline V gene has CDR1 MNHEY and CDR2 SMNVEV (reference sequence). Trimming took off 7 bases at V and 1 base at J, with 16 bases between the two ends. In DNA, the CDR3 is TGTGCCAGCACCAACCCAGGGAGGGCGAACACTGAAGCTTTCTTT. This translates into CASTNPGRANTEAFF.

The chain has TRBV27 and TRBJ2-1; 9 bases align to TRBD2. V shed 5 bases, J shed 4 bases, and the junction held 15 bases outside the gene matches. The CDR3 totals 18 residues. Germline CDR1 reads MNHEY; CDR2 reads SMNVEV (reference sequence). The CDR3 is CASSPRGVASGVYNEQFF. The CDR3 DNA is TGTGCCAGCAGTCCCCGGGGGGTGGCTAGCGGGGTTTACAATGAGCAGTTCTTC.

J is TRBJ1-4 and V is TRBV7-2; D possibly corresponds to TRBD1 (6 bases). The CDR3 covers 15 residues. Germline loops: CDR1 SGHTA, CDR2 FQGNSA. Trimming pared 5 bases from V and 8 bases from J, leaving 18 bases between. The CDR3 region is CASSPGGRLGEKLFF. CDR3 nucleotide sequence: TGTGCCAGCAGCCCGGGGGGGCGGTTAGGGGAAAAACTGTTTTTT.